A single T cell receptor beta chain is shown here with its context. V shed 6 bases and J shed 0 bases, with 19 bases lying between them. CDR1 is MDHEN and CDR2 is SYDVKM in the germline V gene. This CDR3 is 17 amino acids long. The primer mix had 60 Vbeta and 13 Jbeta primers. Libraries were prepared by immunoSEQ multiplex PCR; TCRdb keeps only in-frame clonotypes and omits some of them. The sample has about 100,000 clones; 81% are singletons. The entry originates in a study of cytomegalovirus exposure and HLA in healthy donors. V and J are TRBV28 and TRBJ2-3; maybe TRBD2 (5 bases). Sequencing was carried out using PBMCs. The clonotype originates from a woman aged 65 to 85 in good health and CMV-seropositive. The CDR3 nucleotides are TGTGCCAGCAGAGTTTATAGGCTAGCAGATAGCACAGATACGCAGTATTTT. Its protein is CASRVYRLADSTDTQYF.